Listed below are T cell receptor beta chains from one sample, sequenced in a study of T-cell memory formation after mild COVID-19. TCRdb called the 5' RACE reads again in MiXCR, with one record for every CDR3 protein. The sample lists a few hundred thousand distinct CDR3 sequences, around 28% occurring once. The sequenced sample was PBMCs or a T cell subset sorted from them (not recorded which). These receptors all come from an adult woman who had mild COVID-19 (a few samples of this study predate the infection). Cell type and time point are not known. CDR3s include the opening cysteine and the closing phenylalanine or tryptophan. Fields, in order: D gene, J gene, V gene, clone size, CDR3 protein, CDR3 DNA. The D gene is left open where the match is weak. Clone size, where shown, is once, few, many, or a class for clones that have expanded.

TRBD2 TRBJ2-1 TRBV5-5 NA CASSGTSGSFYNEQFF TGTGCCAGCAGCGGAACTAGCGGGAGCTTCTACAATGAGCAGTTCTTC
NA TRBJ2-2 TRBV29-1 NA CSVDSTGELFF TGCAGCGTCGACAGCACCGGGGAGCTGTTTTTT
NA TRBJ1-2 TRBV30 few CAWSVQNYGYTF TGTGCCTGGAGTGTACAAAACTATGGCTACACCTTC
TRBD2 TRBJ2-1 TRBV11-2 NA CASSPTSGNVNEQFF TGTGCCAGCAGCCCTACTAGCGGGAATGTCAATGAGCAGTTCTTC
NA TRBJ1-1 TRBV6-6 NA CASRTGTANTEAFF TGTGCCAGCAGAACCGGGACCGCGAACACTGAAGCTTTCTTT
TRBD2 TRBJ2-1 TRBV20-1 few CSASIGTSSYNEQFF TGCAGTGCTAGTATAGGGACTAGCTCCTACAATGAGCAGTTCTTC
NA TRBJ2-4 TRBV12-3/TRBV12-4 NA CASSLGSVDIQYF TGTGCCAGCAGCCTTGGATCGGTTGACATTCAGTACTTC
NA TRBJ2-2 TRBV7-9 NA CASSLLYAGASELFF TGTGCCAGCAGCTTGCTTTACGCGGGGGCCTCGGAGCTGTTTTTT
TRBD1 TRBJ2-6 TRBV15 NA CATSKGAPGANVLTF TGTGCCACCAGCAAGGGGGCGCCTGGGGCCAACGTCCTGACTTTC
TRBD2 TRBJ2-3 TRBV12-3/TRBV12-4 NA CASSLVLAGGRTDTQYF TGTGCCAGCAGTTTAGTACTAGCGGGGGGCCGCACAGATACGCAGTATTTT
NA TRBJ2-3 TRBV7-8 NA CASSLALEASTDTQYF TGTGCCAGCAGCCTCGCACTAGAGGCTAGCACAGATACGCAGTATTTT
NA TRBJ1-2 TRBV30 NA CAWSVLSTGDGYTF TGTGCCTGGAGTGTACTTTCGACAGGAGATGGCTACACCTTC
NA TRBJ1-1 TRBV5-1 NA CASNHFDPNTEAFF TGCGCCAGCAACCATTTCGATCCGAACACTGAAGCTTTCTTT
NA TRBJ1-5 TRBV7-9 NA CASSSDQGLRDSNQPQHF TGTGCCAGCAGCTCAGACCAGGGGTTACGCGATAGCAATCAGCCCCAGCATTTT
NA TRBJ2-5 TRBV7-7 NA CASSLTGARETQYF TGTGCTAGCAGCTTAACGGGAGCGCGGGAGACCCAGTACTTC
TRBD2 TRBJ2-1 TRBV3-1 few CASYSGRRNEQFF TGTGCCAGTTATAGCGGGAGGAGGAATGAGCAGTTCTTC
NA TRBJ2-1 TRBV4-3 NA CASSQTASSYNEQFF TGCGCCAGCAGCCAAACGGCGAGCTCCTACAATGAGCAGTTCTTC
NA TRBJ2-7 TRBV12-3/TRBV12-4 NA CASSFQQAVKGEQYF TGTGCCAGCAGTTTCCAACAGGCCGTGAAGGGCGAGCAGTACTTC
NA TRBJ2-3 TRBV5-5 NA CASSLVSFSTDTQYF TGTGCCAGCAGCTTGGTCTCGTTTAGCACAGATACGCAGTATTTT
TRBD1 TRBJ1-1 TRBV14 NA CASSRGFGQGKRSEAFF TGTGCCAGCAGCAGGGGCTTTGGACAGGGGAAGAGGAGTGAAGCTTTCTTT
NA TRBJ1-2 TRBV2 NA CASGDGLYGYTF TGTGCCAGCGGGGACGGATTATATGGCTACACCTTC
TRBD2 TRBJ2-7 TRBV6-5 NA CASGAGVTYEQYF TGTGCCAGCGGGGCGGGAGTGACCTACGAGCAGTACTTC
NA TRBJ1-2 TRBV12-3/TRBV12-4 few CASTDDRSYGYTF TGTGCCAGCACCGACGACAGGTCCTATGGCTACACCTTC
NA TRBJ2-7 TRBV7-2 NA CASSFKGTYEQYF TGTGCCAGCAGCTTCAAGGGTACCTACGAGCAGTACTTC
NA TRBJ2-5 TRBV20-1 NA CSARAMTEQETQYF TGCAGTGCTAGAGCTATGACTGAACAAGAGACCCAGTACTTC
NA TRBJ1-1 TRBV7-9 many CASSLGTEAFF TGTGCCAGCAGTTTGGGCACTGAAGCTTTCTTT
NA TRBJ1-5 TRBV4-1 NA CASSQSLTENQPQHF TGCGCCAGCAGCCAGAGCTTGACAGAAAATCAGCCCCAGCATTTT
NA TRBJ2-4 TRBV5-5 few CASSPEGFGLGKNIQYF TGTGCCAGCAGCCCTGAGGGGTTCGGGCTCGGCAAAAACATTCAGTACTTC
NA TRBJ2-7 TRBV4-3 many CASSQEGGYEQYF TGTGCCAGCAGCCAAGAGGGTGGGTACGAGCAGTACTTC
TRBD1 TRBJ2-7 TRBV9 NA CASSVEGTADEQYF TGTGCCAGCAGCGTAGAGGGGACAGCAGACGAGCAGTACTTC
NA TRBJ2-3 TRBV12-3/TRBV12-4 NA CASSLWGASQYF TGTGCCAGCAGTTTATGGGGGGCCTCGCAGTATTTT
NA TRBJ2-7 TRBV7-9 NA CASSIRGVYEQYF TGTGCCAGCAGCATCAGAGGCGTCTACGAGCAGTACTTC
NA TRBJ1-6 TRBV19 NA CASSSRNSPLHF TGTGCCAGTAGTTCTCGGAATTCACCCCTCCACTTT
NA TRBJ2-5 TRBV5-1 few CASSWTSGTHQETQYF TGCGCCAGCAGCTGGACCTCCGGGACACACCAAGAGACCCAGTACTTC
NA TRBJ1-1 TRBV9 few CASSVGAGTEAFF TGTGCCAGCAGCGTGGGAGCTGGGACTGAAGCTTTCTTT
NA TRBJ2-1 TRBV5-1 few CASSSRQEPNNEQFF TGCGCCAGCAGCAGCCGACAGGAGCCCAACAATGAGCAGTTCTTC
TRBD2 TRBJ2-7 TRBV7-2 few CASSPGGGLAYEQYF TGTGCCAGCAGCCCTGGGGGAGGGTTAGCCTACGAGCAGTACTTC
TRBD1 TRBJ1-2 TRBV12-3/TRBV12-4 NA CASSPTLWRGQISYGYTF TGTGCCAGCAGTCCAACACTTTGGAGGGGGCAGATTAGCTATGGCTACACCTTC
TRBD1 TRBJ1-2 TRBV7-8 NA CASSLTRTGYGYTF TGTGCCAGCAGCTTGACAAGGACAGGCTATGGCTACACCTTC
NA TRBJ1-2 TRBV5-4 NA CASSFEGGGGYTF TGTGCCAGCAGCTTTGAAGGGGGAGGCGGCTACACCTTC
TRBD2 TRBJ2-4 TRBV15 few CATSRERLAEIKNIQYF TGTGCCACCAGCAGAGAACGACTAGCCGAGATAAAAAACATTCAGTACTTC
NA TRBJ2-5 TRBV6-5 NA CASSPRDGQETQYF TGTGCCAGCAGTCCACGGGACGGCCAAGAGACCCAGTACTTC
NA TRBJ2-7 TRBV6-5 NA CASSYRRRAYYEQYF TGTGCCAGCAGTTATCGTCGCAGGGCCTACTACGAGCAGTACTTC
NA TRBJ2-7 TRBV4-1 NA CASSQDLLSSYEQYF TGCGCCAGCAGCCAAGATCTCCTAAGCTCCTACGAGCAGTACTTC
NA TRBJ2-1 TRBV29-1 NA CSVELGRSSYNEQFF TGCAGCGTTGAGTTGGGCAGAAGCTCCTACAATGAGCAGTTCTTC
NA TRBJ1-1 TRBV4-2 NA CASSRVGVDTEAFF TGTGCCAGCAGCCGAGTTGGGGTAGACACTGAAGCTTTCTTT
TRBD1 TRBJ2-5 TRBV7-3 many CASSLQGAWETQYF TGTGCCAGCAGCTTACAGGGGGCTTGGGAGACCCAGTACTTC
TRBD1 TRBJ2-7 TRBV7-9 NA CASSTRQGSSYEQYF TGTGCCAGCAGCACCAGACAGGGGTCATCCTACGAGCAGTACTTC
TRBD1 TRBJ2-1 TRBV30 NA CAWSVIGTGGSYEQFF TGTGCCTGGAGTGTGATTGGGACAGGGGGGAGCTATGAGCAGTTCTTC
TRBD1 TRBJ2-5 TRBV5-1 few CASSPGQVQETQYF TGCGCCAGCAGCCCCGGACAGGTACAAGAGACCCAGTACTTC
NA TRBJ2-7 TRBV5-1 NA CASSIGPPREQYF TGCGCCAGCAGCATCGGGCCTCCGCGGGAGCAGTACTTC
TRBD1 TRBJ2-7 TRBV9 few CASSVGQGAAEQYF TGTGCCAGCAGCGTAGGACAGGGAGCTGCCGAGCAGTACTTC
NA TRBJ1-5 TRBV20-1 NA CSARVWGSNQPQHF TGCAGTGCTAGAGTTTGGGGAAGCAATCAGCCCCAGCATTTT
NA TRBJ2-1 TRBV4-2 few CASSQFATSSYNEQFF TGTGCCAGCAGCCAATTTGCTACAAGCTCCTACAATGAGCAGTTCTTC
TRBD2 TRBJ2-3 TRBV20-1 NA CSATSGRAVVLGRDTQYF TGCAGTGCAACGAGCGGGAGGGCCGTGGTATTAGGCAGAGATACGCAGTATTTT
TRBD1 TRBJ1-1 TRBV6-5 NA CASKGQMNTEAFF TGTGCCAGCAAGGGACAGATGAACACTGAAGCTTTCTTT
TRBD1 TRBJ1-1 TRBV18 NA CASSPPYGQGMTTEAFF TGTGCCAGCTCACCACCATACGGACAGGGAATGACAACTGAAGCTTTCTTT